This TCR beta chain was documented in a study of T cells in Graves' hyperthyroidism and ophthalmopathy. Study-wide findings and caveats: Ophthalmopathy was told apart from stable hyperthyroidism by a 13 V-J model.

The investigators amplified TCR beta CDR3 regions from RNA transcripts. The TCR CDR3 was amplified in a first-round RT-PCR using the HTBI primer set. One entry per CDR3 protein results from TCRdb running MiXCR on the multiplex PCR reads. The repertoire holds just under 750,000 distinct CDR3 sequences, with 30% to 40% as singletons. This clonotype was detected ten times or more. What it binds is not known. The source of this sequence is a woman aged 35 to 49 with Graves' hyperthyroidism. The specimen was blood.

The CDR3 nucleotides are TGTGCCACCAGCAGAGACGGGGGAGTCAACGTCCTGACTTTC. Protein: CATSRDGGVNVLTF. The chain employs TRBV15 and TRBJ2-6; tentative D call: TRBD2 (6 bases). The CDR3 consists of 14 residues. V lost 0 bases and J 9 bases, leaving 9 bases between the germline ends. Germline CDR1 is LNHNV and CDR2 is YYDKDF (reference sequence).